This TCR beta chain emerged from a study of beta chain features in type 1 diabetes. Study-wide results and caveats: All four CD4+ subsets from Type 1 diabetes patients carried moderately but significantly shorter TCRB CDR3s. It was among patients, rather than healthy donors, that naive, central memory and Treg TCRB repertoires appeared more similar.

CD45RO/CCR7/CD25/CD127/CD95/CD27 staining was used to isolate CD4+ naive, central memory, regulatory and stem cell-like memory cells by sorting. This clone was observed a few times. What it binds is unknown. The whole isolated RNA underwent reverse transcription, so sequencing captured expressed TCRB transcripts. Samples of naive, central memory and regulatory T cells yielded a mean of about 3.8 million reads. Produced via immunoSEQ multiplex PCR; TCRdb's table is partial and in-frame only. The table has approximately 250,000 clones, roughly a quarter seen once; the top ten hold 0.012%. Germline CDR1 is GTSNPN and CDR2 is SVGIG (reference sequence). There are 11 residues in the CDR3. V was clipped by 2 bases and J by 8 bases, with 6 bases between them.

The sequence derives from a woman under 40 with type 1 diabetes. The rearrangement links TRBV30 to TRBJ2-2; TRBD1 might be the D (5 bases). The specimen was naive CD4+ T cells from blood. The CDR3 bases are TGTGCCTGGAGTAGGGGTGGGGAGCTGTTTTTT. Amino acids: CAWSRGGELFF.